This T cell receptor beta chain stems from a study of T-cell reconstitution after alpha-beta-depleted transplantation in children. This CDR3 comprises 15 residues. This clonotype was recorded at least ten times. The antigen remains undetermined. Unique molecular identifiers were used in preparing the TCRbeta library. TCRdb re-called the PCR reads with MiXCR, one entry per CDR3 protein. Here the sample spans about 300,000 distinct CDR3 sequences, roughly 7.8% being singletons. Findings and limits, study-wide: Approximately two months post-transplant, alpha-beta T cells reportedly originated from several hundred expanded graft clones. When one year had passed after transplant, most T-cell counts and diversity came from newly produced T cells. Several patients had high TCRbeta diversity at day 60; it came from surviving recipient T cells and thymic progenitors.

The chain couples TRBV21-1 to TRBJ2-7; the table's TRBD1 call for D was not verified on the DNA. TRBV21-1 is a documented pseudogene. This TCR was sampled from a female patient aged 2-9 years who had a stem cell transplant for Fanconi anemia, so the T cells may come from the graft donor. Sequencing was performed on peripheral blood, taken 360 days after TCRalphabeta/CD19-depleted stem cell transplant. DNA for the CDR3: TGTGCCAGCAGCAGCTCGGGACAGGGTTGCTACGAGCAGTACTTC. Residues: CASSSSGQGCYEQYF.